This TCR beta chain was profiled in a study of cytotoxic CD8 clonotypes in ibrutinib-treated CLL. Measured with immunoSEQ multiplex PCR; TCRdb has only the in-frame clones, and not every one. Of 60,000 to 95,000 clones listed, roughly 83% were seen once; the top ten hold less than 45%. The CDR3 has 14 amino acids. Germline assignment: CDR1 MNHEY and CDR2 SVGAGI. V dropped 2 bases and J dropped 2 bases, with 7 bases sitting between them. The TCR originated in a human donor with chronic lymphocytic leukemia. The sequenced sample was PBMCs, obtained after 24 months of ibrutinib treatment. The V gene is TRBV6-5, the J gene TRBJ1-3, with D unresolved. The CDR3 loop is CASSYGGTGNTIYF. Written as DNA, the CDR3 is TGTGCCAGCAGTTACGGCGGGACTGGAAACACCATATATTTT.